This is a list of T cell receptor beta chains from one sample in a study of T cells in Graves' hyperthyroidism and ophthalmopathy. TCRdb processed the multiplex PCR reads anew with MiXCR; each CDR3 protein has one entry. Of hundreds of thousands of distinct CDR3 sequences listed, 11% to 15% are singletons. Sequencing was done on a sample of blood. The source of these receptors is a woman aged 30 to 39 with Graves' hyperthyroidism that later progressed to Graves' ophthalmopathy. CDR3s include the opening cysteine and the closing phenylalanine or tryptophan.

v_gene: TRBV30
CDR3aa: CAWSVAGDQPQHF

v_gene: TRBV27
CDR3aa: CASSLWAGGRGGELFF

v_gene: TRBV7-2
CDR3aa: CASSLAGSSGNQPQHF

v_gene: TRBV15
CDR3aa: CATSGDISPYNEQFF

v_gene: TRBV6-5
CDR3aa: CASSFLGQGTNTEAFF

v_gene: TRBV7-3
CDR3aa: CASSLTGDVGNTIYF

v_gene: TRBV20-1
CDR3aa: CSARDHAFF

v_gene: TRBV27
CDR3aa: CASLGRGLQSNEQFF

v_gene: TRBV6-1
CDR3aa: CASRPAGAYEQYF

v_gene: TRBV5-1
CDR3aa: CSTASENTDTQYF

v_gene: TRBV3-1
CDR3aa: CASSHGETQYF

v_gene: TRBV9
CDR3aa: CASSVALSEETQYF

v_gene: TRBV6-5
CDR3aa: CASSDSGTNYGYTF

v_gene: TRBV5-1
CDR3aa: CASSAGAGGTEAFF

v_gene: TRBV28
CDR3aa: CASSPGSGGPYNEQFF

v_gene: TRBV6-1
CDR3aa: CASTLIGVGELFF

v_gene: TRBV19
CDR3aa: CASSRQGQAQYF